The 20 T cell receptor beta chains reported below all come from one sample, sequenced in a study of blood T cells in healthy people across ages. Through a sample-barcoded 5' primer and a J-beta primer mix, a second PCR was run for roughly 7 to 12 cycles. Via MiXCR, TCRdb re-called the 5' RACE reads, giving one row per CDR3 protein. Seen here are hundreds of thousands of distinct CDR3 sequences, 35% to 50% observed once, and the top ten hold approximately 29%. The sample comprised blood. These receptors originate from a man older than 75 in good health.

The chain combines TRBV5-5 with TRBJ1-4, with TRBD1 matching over 8 bases. V dropped 4 bases and J dropped 7; count of bases not matched to a gene: 9. The CDR3 totals 15 residues. Per the germline V gene, CDR1 is SGHKS and CDR2 is YYEKEE (reference sequence). The CDR3 spells CASSAQPGGSEKLFF. The CDR3, as DNA: TGTGCCAGCAGCGCACAACCAGGGGGCAGTGAAAAACTGTTTTTT.

This clonotype was seen more than once but under ten times. This chain links TRBV7-3 with TRBJ2-1; TRBD2 aligns across 10 bases. The assigned J gene may be wrong: the sequence end matches TRBJ2-7 better. The CDR3 has 16 amino acids. The germline CDR1 and CDR2 sequences are SGHTA and FQGTGA. CDR3 bases: TGTGCCAGCAGCTTAGGACTAGCGGACTCCTACAATGAGCAGTACTTC. As protein: CASSLGLADSYNEQYF.

As DNA, the CDR3 is TGTGCCAGCATGCGTAACTATGGCTACACCTTC. The encoded protein is CASMRNYGYTF. This sequence joins TRBV6-2 or TRBV6-3 and TRBJ1-2; no reliable D call. Trimming pared 7 bases from V and 1 base from J, leaving 4 bases between. The CDR3 length is 11 residues. Germline lookup yields CDR1 MNHEY and CDR2 SVGEGT.

The rearrangement links TRBV5-1 to TRBJ1-6; D unresolved. V was clipped by 4 bases and J by 7 bases, with 9 bases between them. This CDR3 has 13 amino acids. Per the germline V gene, CDR1 is SGHRS and CDR2 is YFSETQ. CDR3 region: CASSNLENSPLHF. The CDR3 nucleotides are TGCGCCAGCAGCAACCTAGAGAATTCACCCCTCCACTTT.

A note on this clonotype: One base away lies a much larger clone, so this may be a sequencing read error. V gene TRBV6-6 combines with J gene TRBJ2-7, with D uncertain. TRBJ2-5 matches the DNA end more closely, so the J call is doubtful. From germline, CDR1 is MNHNY and CDR2 SVGAGI (reference sequence). The CDR3 has 14 residues. The DNA of the CDR3 is TGTGCCAGCAGTTTCCGTGACATCAAAGAGACCCAGTACTTC. Translation: CASSFRDIKETQYF.

A few counts support this clonotype. The rearrangement joins TRBV7-2 to TRBJ1-2; tentatively, D is TRBD1 (5 bases). V was pared by 5 bases and J by 8 bases, with 18 bases between. The CDR3 sequence is 14 residues long. Germline V gene sequence: CDR1 SGHTA, CDR2 FQGNSA. CDR3 sequence reads: CASSPRDPRRGYTF. CDR3 sequence (DNA): TGTGCCAGCAGCCCCCGGGACCCTAGAAGGGGCTACACCTTC.

This clonotype was observed many times. The chain has TRBV7-2 and TRBJ2-6; D is undetermined. Germline V gene lookup returns CDR1 SGHTA and CDR2 FQGNSA. This CDR3 has 13 residues. Trimming removed 2 bases at V and 2 bases at J, with 1 base between. CDR3 in DNA: TGTGCCAGCAGCTTAACTGGGGCCAACGTCCTGACTTTC. The encoded protein is CASSLTGANVLTF. Looking up the rest from reference TRBV7-2 and TRBJ2-6 gives the full variable domain: GAGVSQSPSNKVTEKGKDVELRCDPISGHTALYWYRQSLGQGLEFLIYFQGNSAPDKSGLPSDRFSAERTGGSVSTLTIQRTQQEDSAVYLCASSLTGANVLTFGAGSRLTVL.

The rearrangement joins TRBV12-3 or TRBV12-4 to TRBJ2-5, with 9 nucleotides matching TRBD2. The CDR3 length is 17 residues. The V gene end was trimmed by 4 bases and the J gene end by 2 bases; junction bases not matched to a gene: 11. The CDR3 loop reads CASSSGRAGGPQETQYF. The CDR3 nucleotides read TGTGCCAGCAGTTCGGGACGAGCGGGAGGTCCGCAAGAGACCCAGTACTTC.

CDR3 sequence reads: CASSGRGGEGEQFF. The CDR3 region has the DNA TGTGCCAGCAGTGGGAGAGGAGGCGAAGGTGAGCAGTTCTTC. V gene TRBV21-1 combines with J gene TRBJ2-1; the table gives TRBD1 as D, unverified against the DNA. TRBV21-1 is classified as a pseudogene. The CDR3 is made up of 14 amino acids.

In this sample, this clonotype turned up a few times. The V call is TRBV7-2, the J call TRBJ2-7; D possibly corresponds to TRBD2 (5 bases). Germline CDR1 is SGHTA and CDR2 is FQGNSA. This CDR3 is 14 amino acids long. Trimming cost V 4 bases and J 5 bases, with 15 bases left between them. CDR3 coding DNA: TGTGCCAGCAGCTCGGCCTTCCCCGGGAACGAGCAGTACTTC. Protein: CASSSAFPGNEQYF.

CDR3 loop: CASRPLGQNTEAFF. CDR3 in DNA: TGTGCCAGCAGACCTCTCGGACAGAACACTGAAGCTTTCTTT. V usage is TRBV6-6 and J usage is TRBJ1-1, with a possible D match to TRBD1 (5 bases). The CDR3 length is 14 residues. The V gene's germline CDR1 is MNHNY and CDR2 SVGAGI (reference sequence). V shed 6 bases and J shed 1 base, with 12 bases lying between them.

The rearrangement uses TRBV20-1 and TRBJ1-2; no reliable D call. The CDR3 contains 11 residues. V dropped 6 bases and J dropped 6 bases, with 11 bases sitting between them. CDR1 DFQATT and CDR2 SNEGSKA come from the germline V gene (reference sequence). CDR3 DNA sequence: TGCAGTGCCCGTTGGGTTAATGGCTACACCTTC. Translated, it gives CSARWVNGYTF.

The J gene is TRBJ2-1, the V gene TRBV6-1; 8 bases match TRBD2. Germline V CDR1 and CDR2: MNHNS, SASEGT. The CDR3 is 15 residues long. V lost 6 bases, J lost 5 bases, and 9 bases stayed unmatched. The CDR3 spells CASSPLGLANNEQFF. The DNA for the CDR3 is TGTGCCAGCAGCCCCCTAGGACTAGCTAACAATGAGCAGTTCTTC.

In regard to this clonotype: This may stem from a read error, because a much larger clone lies one nucleotide away. The conserved closing phenylalanine or tryptophan is absent in this CDR3, likely reflecting a read error. The genes are TRBV7-2 and TRBJ2-1; D not resolved. Germline-derived CDR1 and CDR2 are SGHTA and FQGNSA. V was shortened by 7 bases and J by 6 bases, with 16 bases between the two germline ends. The CDR3 runs to 14 residues. CDR3 coding DNA: TGTGCCAGCAACCCTAGACGGTGGGGCAATGAGCAGTTCTCC. Translation gives CASNPRRWGNEQFS.

This clonotype was seen repeatedly, ten times or more. V gene TRBV4-1 combines with J gene TRBJ2-3, with 7 bases fitting TRBD1. V lost 0 bases, J lost 0 bases, and 6 bases stayed unmatched. CDR1 and CDR2 from the germline V gene are MGHRA and YSYEKL. This CDR3 region has 17 residues. The CDR3 region is CASSQDGQDTSTDTQYF. The CDR3 DNA follows: TGCGCCAGCAGCCAAGACGGACAGGATACTAGCACAGATACGCAGTATTTT.

The DNA for the CDR3 is TGTGCCAGCAGTTCAACTCCTGACTCCTACAATGAGCAGTTCTTC. Amino acid sequence: CASSSTPDSYNEQFF. The rearrangement uses TRBV7-8 and TRBJ2-1; D gene uncertain. V was shortened by 6 bases and J by 0 bases, with 12 bases between the two germline ends. Germline-derived CDR1 and CDR2 are SGHVS and FQNEAQ. This CDR3 is built from 15 residues.

V gene TRBV4-2 combines with J gene TRBJ2-7; 8 nucleotides align to TRBD2. V lost 0 bases and J lost 2; bases outside the gene matches: 9. CDR1 LGHNA and CDR2 YNFKEQ come from the germline V gene. This CDR3 is 17 amino acids long. The CDR3 sequence is CASSQDQGGRPPYEQYF. The CDR3 DNA follows: TGTGCCAGCAGCCAAGATCAGGGCGGGAGGCCCCCCTACGAGCAGTACTTC.

For this clonotype: This may stem from a read error, because a much larger clone lies one nucleotide away. V and J are TRBV20-1 and TRBJ2-7, with D maybe TRBD2 (6 bases). CDR1 DFQATT and CDR2 SNEGSKA come from the germline V gene (reference sequence). The CDR3 consists of 10 residues. This CDR3 reads CRASEDEQYF. CDR3 in DNA: TGCAGGGCTAGCGAGGACGAGCAGTACTTC.

Turning to this clonotype: It may be a read error: a sequence one base away is much more abundant. The V and J genes are TRBV7-2 and TRBJ2-1; D is undetermined. The germline CDR1 and CDR2 sequences are SGHTA and FQGNSA. The CDR3 is 12 amino acids. The ends were cut back, 1 base at V and 10 bases at J, with 8 bases in the middle. CDR3 sequence: CASSLGLYEQFF. The DNA for the CDR3 is TGTGCCAGCAGCTTAGGTCTATACGAGCAGTTCTTC.

The chain uses TRBV7-2 and TRBJ1-1; D might be TRBD1 (5 bases). Germline V gene data show CDR1 as SGHTA and CDR2 as FQGNSA. The CDR3 consists of 13 residues. Trimming took 6 bases from V and 11 from J, leaving 19 bases between them. Here the CDR3 DNA reads TGTGCCAGCAGTCCAGTGGCCCCTTCAGGGGCTTTCTTT. Translating it yields CASSPVAPSGAFF.